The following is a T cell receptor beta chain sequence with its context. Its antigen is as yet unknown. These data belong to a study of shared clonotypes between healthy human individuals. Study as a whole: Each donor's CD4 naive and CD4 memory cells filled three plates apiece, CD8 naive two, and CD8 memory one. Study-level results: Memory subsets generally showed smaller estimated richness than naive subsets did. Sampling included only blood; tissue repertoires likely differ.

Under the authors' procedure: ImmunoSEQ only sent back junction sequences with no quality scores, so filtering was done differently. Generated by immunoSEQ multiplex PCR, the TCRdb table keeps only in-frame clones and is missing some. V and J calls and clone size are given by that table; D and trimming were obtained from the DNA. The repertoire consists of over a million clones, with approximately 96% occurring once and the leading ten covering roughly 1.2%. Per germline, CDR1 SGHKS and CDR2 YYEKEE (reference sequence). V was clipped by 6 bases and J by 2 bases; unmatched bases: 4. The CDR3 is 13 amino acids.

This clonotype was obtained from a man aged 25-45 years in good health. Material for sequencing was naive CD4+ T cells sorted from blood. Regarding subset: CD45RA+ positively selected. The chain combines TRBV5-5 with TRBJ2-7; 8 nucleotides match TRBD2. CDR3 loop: CASMTGGTYEQYF. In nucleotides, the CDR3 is TGTGCCAGCATGACGGGAGGGACCTACGAGCAGTACTTC. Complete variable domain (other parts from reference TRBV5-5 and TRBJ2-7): DAGVTQSPTHLIKTRGQQVTLRCSPISGHKSVSWYQQVLGQGPQFIFQYYEKEERGRGNFPDRFSARQFPNYSSELNVNALLLGDSALYLCASMTGGTYEQYFGPGTRLTVT.